This TCR beta chain was observed in a study of T cell responses to AZD1222 COVID-19 vaccine. The V and J ends lost 0 bases and 4 bases, in that order; junction bases with no gene match: 3. The CDR3 is 15 amino acids. Germline V gives CDR1 SGHRS, CDR2 YFSETQ. Concerning this clone itself: Its antigen is currently unknown. Different DNA sequences within this sample yield the same CDR3.

Whole-study findings and limits: Baseline seropositives among AZD1222 recipients totaled only six or seven. Reportedly, close to half of spike-specific TCRs are directed against unmutated variant regions.

Assay: immunoSEQ multiplex PCR; the TCRdb copy retains only in-frame clones and omits some. Of roughly 140,000 clones listed, around 90% were seen once; the top ten hold 2.8%. Sequenced here: peripheral blood, sampled on day 0 of MenACWY control vaccination. The origin of this receptor is an adult in good health. The chain combines TRBV5-1 with TRBJ2-1; TRBD1 matches 8 bases. CDR3 region: CASSLGQGSYNEQFF. The CDR3, as DNA: TGCGCCAGCAGCTTGGGACAGGGGTCTTACAATGAGCAGTTCTTC.